This entry lists 6 T cell receptor beta chains sequenced from one sample in a study of blood T cell repertoires in COVID-19. Method: immunoSEQ multiplex PCR; TCRdb's copy keeps in-frame clones and lacks some. The table lists 250,000 or so clones, roughly 80% of them singletons. Sample: peripheral blood. These receptors all stem from a woman between 70 and 85 years old with acute or convalescent COVID-19.

The CDR3 nucleotides read TGTGCCAGCAGCCCCATCCCTGACAGGTATGAAGCTTTCTTT. It codes for CASSPIPDRYEAFF. V gene TRBV7-2 combines with J gene TRBJ1-1, with a weak D call TRBD1 (6 bases). Germline loops: CDR1 SGHTA, CDR2 FQGNSA. The length of the CDR3 is 14 residues. Trimming took off 5 bases at V and 7 bases at J, with 17 bases between the two ends.

The chain joins TRBV7-2 to TRBJ1-1; no firm D call. The CDR3 totals 14 residues. Looked up from germline, CDR1 is SGHTA and CDR2 is FQGNSA. The germline V and J ends were trimmed by 3 bases and 0 bases, with 8 bases remaining between them. Here the CDR3 reads CASSLGIMNTEAFF. The DNA of the CDR3 is TGTGCCAGCAGCTTGGGCATCATGAACACTGAAGCTTTCTTT. The whole variable domain, filled in from reference TRBV7-2 and TRBJ1-1, reads GAGVSQSPSNKVTEKGKDVELRCDPISGHTALYWYRQSLGQGLEFLIYFQGNSAPDKSGLPSDRFSAERTGGSVSTLTIQRTQQEDSAVYLCASSLGIMNTEAFFGQGTRLTVV.

This clone has more than one count but fewer than ten. The CDR3 nucleotides are TGTGCCATTGGACAGGGGGGAGGGTCACCCCTCCACTTT. As protein: CAIGQGGGSPLHF. This sequence joins TRBV10-3 and TRBJ1-6; 10 nucleotides match TRBD1. The CDR3 sequence is 13 residues long. Germline values: CDR1 ENHRY, CDR2 SYGVKD. Trimming removed 9 bases from V and 10 bases from J; junction bases left unmatched: 6.

V is TRBV11-2 and J is TRBJ1-2; TRBD1 is a possible D gene (5 bases). The germline gives CDR1 SGHAT, CDR2 FQNNGV. V lost 1 base and J 6 bases, leaving 15 bases between the germline ends. The CDR3 is made up of 15 amino acids. The CDR3 loop reads CASSLGQGRTDGYTF. CDR3 DNA: TGTGCCAGCAGCTTAGGCCAGGGCCGGACGGATGGCTACACCTTC.

The genes are TRBV5-1 and TRBJ2-3, with 11 positions matching TRBD2. Germline trimming cut 0 bases from V and 3 bases from J; bases unmatched to any gene: 12. This CDR3 region has 19 residues. Germline V gene lookup returns CDR1 SGHRS and CDR2 YFSETQ. In DNA, the CDR3 is TGCGCCAGCAGCTTGGATCCCACTAGCGGGGGAGCGAGGACAGATACGCAGTATTTT. This codes for CASSLDPTSGGARTDTQYF.

This clone was counted between two and nine times. V is TRBV6-5 and J is TRBJ2-7, with 8 bases identical to TRBD2. Germline V CDR1 and CDR2: MNHEY, SVGAGI. Losses at the gene ends were 5 bases for V and 3 bases for J; bases not matched to a gene: 9. CDR3 length: 15 amino acids. As DNA, the CDR3 is TGTGCCAGCAGTCCGCTAGTAGCGGGGCTCTACGAGCAGTACTTC. This codes for CASSPLVAGLYEQYF.